Presented here are 32 T cell receptor beta chains from one specimen sequenced in a study of neurological immune-mediated disorders. TCRdb re-derived calls from the 5' RACE reads in MiXCR, one entry per CDR3 protein. The sample has 70,000 to 95,000 distinct CDR3 sequences, roughly 15% seen once. Sequenced input: PBMCs. Source of these receptors: a woman aged 40 to 55 in good health.

This clonotype was seen ten or more times. The chain couples TRBV10-3 to TRBJ1-5, with D uncertain. Trimming shortened V by 6 bases and J by 6 bases, and 12 bases separated the two germline ends. CDR1 is ENHRY and CDR2 is SYGVKD in the germline V gene. CDR3 length: 13 amino acids. In nucleotides, the CDR3 is TGTGCCATCAGCCTGACATCCGGTCAGCCCCAGCATTTT. As protein: CAISLTSGQPQHF.

This clonotype was seen many times. CDR3 sequence (DNA): TGTGCCAGCAGTTACCATACCGACAGGGTGGGCGAAAAACTGTTTTTT. This gives the protein CASSYHTDRVGEKLFF. V gene TRBV6-5 combines with J gene TRBJ1-4; 7 positions match TRBD1. The J segment lost 8 bases and the V segment lost 2 bases, leaving 11 bases of the junction unmatched. This CDR3 spans 16 amino acids. Germline V gene lookup returns CDR1 MNHEY and CDR2 SVGAGI.

The sample holds many counts of this clonotype. J is TRBJ2-1 and V is TRBV9, with D possibly being TRBD2 (6 bases). CDR1 and CDR2 (germline): SGDLS, YYNGEE. V was shortened by 7 bases and J by 3 bases, with 23 bases between the two germline ends. The CDR3 contains 17 residues. The CDR3 reads CASSRGGARSFYNEQFF. The CDR3 DNA reads as TGTGCCAGCTCCCGGGGAGGAGCACGGTCCTTCTACAATGAGCAGTTCTTC.

This clonotype occurred many times. The CDR3 bases are TGTGCCAGCCTGGAAGGCGGGGCTTACACAGATACGCAGTATTTT. Amino acids: CASLEGGAYTDTQYF. The genes are TRBV21-1 and TRBJ2-3; whether TRBD1, the table's D call, matches the DNA was not checked. TRBV21-1 is designated a pseudogene. The length of the CDR3 is 15 residues.

This chain links TRBV6-2 or TRBV6-3 with TRBJ2-2, with TRBD1 identical over 7 bases. Germline assignment: CDR1 MNHEY and CDR2 SVGEGT. V shed 0 bases and J 5 bases; nucleotides not matched to a gene: 9. This CDR3 comprises 17 residues. This chain's CDR3 is CASSYSPPGGGTGELFF. In DNA form, the CDR3 reads TGTGCCAGCAGTTACTCCCCTCCAGGGGGTGGAACCGGGGAGCTGTTTTTT.

This chain uses TRBV5-1 with TRBJ2-1; TRBD2 matches at 11 bases. The CDR3 loop spans 16 amino acids. With 9 bases clipped from V and 3 bases from J, the junction kept 11 bases outside the gene matches. Looked up from germline, CDR1 is SGHRS and CDR2 is YFSETQ. CDR3: CAIRSLTSGIYNEQFF. CDR3 bases: TGCGCCATCAGGTCTCTGACTAGCGGGATCTACAATGAGCAGTTCTTC. Full variable domain (rest looked up from reference TRBV5-1 and TRBJ2-1): KAGVTQTPRYLIKTRGQQVTLSCSPISGHRSVSWYQQTPGQGLQFLFEYFSETQRNKGNFPGRFSGRQFSNSRSEMNVSTLELGDSALYLCAIRSLTSGIYNEQFFGPGTRLTVL.

At least ten counts were recorded for this clonotype. The chain links TRBV5-1 to TRBJ2-5; the D gene is possibly TRBD2 (6 bases). The CDR3 covers 13 residues. CDR1 and CDR2 from the germline V gene are SGHRS and YFSETQ. V was shortened by 3 bases and J by 4 bases, with 10 bases between the two germline ends. In DNA, the CDR3 is TGCGCCAGCAGCTCCGCTAGCGTAGAGACCCAGTACTTC. This gives the protein CASSSASVETQYF.

This clonotype has a count of ten or more. The CDR3 sequence: CSARVTGLASVETQYF. CDR3 sequence (DNA): TGCAGTGCTAGAGTAACCGGACTAGCCTCAGTTGAGACCCAGTACTTC. J is TRBJ2-5 and V is TRBV20-1; 8 nucleotides match TRBD2. CDR1 and CDR2 (germline): DFQATT, SNEGSKA (reference sequence). J was trimmed by 5 bases and V by 1 base; bases with no gene match: 12. This CDR3 contains 16 residues.

This clonotype was seen at least ten times. The V gene is TRBV20-1, the J gene TRBJ2-1, with D unresolved. V lost 6 bases, J lost 4 bases, and 10 bases lay in between. There are 12 residues in the CDR3. Germline CDR1 is DFQATT and CDR2 is SNEGSKA (reference sequence). CDR3 bases: TGCAGTGCACTCCCCCTGTACAATGAGCAGTTCTTC. Protein product: CSALPLYNEQFF.

The chain recombines TRBV19 with TRBJ2-7; D is uncertain. Germline V gene data show CDR1 as LNHDA and CDR2 as SQIVND (reference sequence). With 2 bases removed from V and 3 bases from J, the gap between germline ends came to 5 bases. This CDR3 is built from 12 residues. The CDR3 DNA reads as TGTGCCAGTAGTATAAACGGCTACGAGCAGTACTTC. Translating it yields CASSINGYEQYF.

This clonotype showed up many times. The rearrangement links TRBV7-2 to TRBJ2-1, with 10 nucleotides matching TRBD2. This CDR3 is built from 15 residues. V lost 5 bases to trimming and J lost 6 bases; unmatched junction nucleotides: 7. Germline CDR1 SGHTA, CDR2 FQGNSA. The CDR3 DNA follows: TGTGCCAGCAGCCAAGGAAGCGGGGGGGTCAATGAGCAGTTCTTC. This translates into CASSQGSGGVNEQFF.

This clonotype showed up many times. The rearrangement joins TRBV7-2 to TRBJ2-1, with TRBD2 matching over 8 bases. Per germline, CDR1 SGHTA and CDR2 FQGNSA. The CDR3 spans 14 residues. The J segment lost 0 bases and the V segment lost 7 bases, leaving 2 bases of the junction unmatched. The CDR3 is CASIAGGSYNEQFF. The CDR3 DNA is TGTGCCAGCATCGCGGGGGGCTCCTACAATGAGCAGTTCTTC.

This clonotype was found many times. This sequence joins TRBV20-1 and TRBJ1-6, with 10 bases that match TRBD1. This CDR3 is 14 amino acids long. Germline loops: CDR1 DFQATT, CDR2 SNEGSKA (reference sequence). V shed 5 bases, J shed 7 bases, and the junction held 5 bases outside the gene matches. The CDR3 region has the DNA TGCAGTGCTGGACAGGGGGGACTAAATTCACCCCTCCACTTT. It encodes CSAGQGGLNSPLHF.

This clonotype was found once. This sequence joins TRBV9 and TRBJ1-1; D is unclear. The CDR3 runs 15 residues. Germline CDR1 SGDLS, CDR2 YYNGEE. The V gene lost 4 bases and the J gene lost 6 bases, with 19 bases spanning the gap. CDR3 in DNA: TGTGCCAGCAGCCCACGGGAAAAGCCAAACGCTGAAGCTTTCTTT. This sequence encodes CASSPREKPNAEAFF.

In its sample, this clonotype was seen many times. V gene TRBV7-2 combines with J gene TRBJ1-6; the D gene is possibly TRBD1 (5 bases). Trimming removed 0 bases at V and 6 bases at J, with 9 bases between. The CDR3 runs 15 residues. Germline CDR1 reads SGHTA; CDR2 reads FQGNSA. The CDR3 bases are TGTGCCAGCAGCTTAGCGCGGGGGGTTAATTCACCCCTCCACTTT. It encodes CASSLARGVNSPLHF.

This clonotype was observed at least ten times. The V gene is TRBV4-2, the J gene TRBJ2-1; D remains unclear. Trimming stripped 0 bases from V and 5 bases from J, with 17 bases between. CDR3 length equals 17 residues. The germline gives CDR1 LGHNA, CDR2 YNFKEQ. CDR3 bases: TGTGCCAGCAGCCAAGATGGGCCCTCTAGTTCAGACAATGAGCAGTTCTTC. This encodes CASSQDGPSSSDNEQFF.

This clonotype came up a few times. The chain is built from TRBV30 and TRBJ2-3; 7 positions agree with TRBD1. In germline, CDR1 is GTSNPN, CDR2 SVGIG (reference sequence). J gave up 2 bases and V 3 bases, and 8 bases lay outside the gene matches. The length of the CDR3 is 15 residues. The DNA for the CDR3 is TGTGCCTGGAGGCGACAGGGTTCTGTCACAGATACGCAGTATTTT. It translates to CAWRRQGSVTDTQYF.

There are many counts of this clonotype. The rearrangement links TRBV20-1 to TRBJ1-5, with 10 bases that match TRBD1. V shed 6 bases and J 2 bases; nucleotides not matched to a gene: 7. CDR3 size: 15 residues. CDR1 is DFQATT, CDR2 SNEGSKA, per germline (reference sequence). In DNA form, the CDR3 reads TGCAGTGCGATGGACAGGGGGAGAGGCAATCAGCCCCAGCATTTT. Translated, it gives CSAMDRGRGNQPQHF.

The table lists this clonotype with a count of one. This chain links TRBV10-3 with TRBJ2-3; 7 bases match TRBD1. The CDR3 runs 14 residues. After removal of 7 bases from V and 3 bases from J, the junction contained 7 bases not matched to a gene. Per germline, CDR1 ENHRY and CDR2 SYGVKD. The CDR3: CAIKEQGWTDTQYF. The CDR3 DNA sequence: TGTGCCATCAAGGAACAGGGGTGGACAGATACGCAGTATTTT.

The chain combines TRBV25-1 with TRBJ2-5, with D perhaps given as TRBD1 or TRBD2 (5 bases each). The germline gives CDR1 MGHDK, CDR2 SYGVNS. V shed 4 bases and J shed 1 base, with 13 bases lying between them. CDR3 length equals 15 residues. CDR3 in amino acids: CASSAPEGIQETQYF. CDR3 coding DNA: TGTGCCAGCAGTGCGCCTGAGGGGATCCAAGAGACCCAGTACTTC.

This clonotype came up many times. V gene TRBV2 combines with J gene TRBJ1-2, with TRBD1 identical over 7 bases. Germline V gives CDR1 SNHLY, CDR2 FYNNEI. CDR3 length: 13 residues. V lost 4 bases and J lost 8; bases outside the gene matches: 7. The CDR3 nucleotides are TGTGCCAGCAGTGGAACAGGGGCTAAGGGCTACACCTTC. It is translated as CASSGTGAKGYTF.

This clonotype was seen a handful of times. V usage is TRBV19 and J usage is TRBJ2-7; D is perhaps TRBD1 or TRBD2 (5 bases each). The CDR3 totals 14 residues. Germline V lookup: CDR1 LNHDA, CDR2 SQIVND (reference sequence). Trimming removed 4 bases from V and 0 bases from J, with 10 bases in between. CDR3 protein: CASSTAGSSYEQYF. CDR3 sequence (DNA): TGTGCCAGTAGTACAGCAGGGAGCTCCTACGAGCAGTACTTC.

A note on this clonotype: This may come from a read error, since a much larger clone is one base off. V gene TRBV7-3 combines with J gene TRBJ1-1; no clear D. CDR3 size: 17 residues. Germline V gene lookup returns CDR1 SGHTA and CDR2 FQGTGA. The ends were cut back, 5 bases at V and 5 bases at J, with 24 bases in the middle. This chain's CDR3 is CASSPTFVANGRTEAFF. The CDR3 DNA follows: TGTGCCAGCAGCCCCACCTTCGTGGCAAATGGAAGAACTGAAGCTTTCTTT.

V and J are TRBV6-2 or TRBV6-3 and TRBJ1-2, with 10 bases lining up with TRBD1. The length of the CDR3 is 14 residues. Losses at the gene ends were 5 bases for V and 4 bases for J; bases not matched to a gene: 4. Germline CDR1 reads MNHEY; CDR2 reads SVGEGT. The CDR3 nucleotides are TGTGCCAGCAGTCGGGACAGGGGAATCTATGGCTACACCTTC. Protein sequence: CASSRDRGIYGYTF.

Ten or more counts support this clonotype. The chain joins TRBV7-8 to TRBJ1-4; possibly TRBD1 for D (5 bases). The CDR3 is 15 amino acids. Per germline, CDR1 SGHVS and CDR2 FQNEAQ. V shed 5 bases and J shed 4 bases, with 14 bases lying between them. The CDR3: CASSRERGSNEKLFF. CDR3 sequence (DNA): TGTGCCAGCAGCCGGGAACGGGGCAGTAATGAAAAACTGTTTTTT.

The chain links TRBV7-9 to TRBJ2-7; 9 bases fit TRBD2. Trimming removed 5 bases from V and 3 bases from J; junction bases left unmatched: 8. The germline gives CDR1 SEHNR, CDR2 FQNEAQ (reference sequence). The CDR3 consists of 15 residues. CDR3 in amino acids: CASSGEGLACYEQYF. The CDR3 nucleotides are TGTGCCAGCAGCGGCGAAGGACTAGCGTGCTACGAGCAGTACTTC. Full variable domain (missing parts from reference TRBV7-9 and TRBJ2-7): DTGVSQNPRHKITKRGQNVTFRCDPISEHNRLYWYRQTLGQGPEFLTYFQNEAQLEKSRLLSDRFSAERPKGSFSTLEIQRTEQGDSAMYLCASSGEGLACYEQYFGPGTRLTVT.

The sample holds many counts of this clonotype. The V and J genes are TRBV20-1 and TRBJ1-1; D gene uncertain. The ends were cut back, 6 bases at V and 1 base at J, with 9 bases in the middle. Germline CDR1 and CDR2: DFQATT and SNEGSKA (reference sequence). The CDR3 is made up of 12 amino acids. The CDR3 sequence: CSADDPNTEAFF. The CDR3 DNA follows: TGCAGTGCCGACGACCCGAACACTGAAGCTTTCTTT.

At least ten counts were recorded for this clonotype. The chain employs TRBV5-1 and TRBJ1-3; 7 bases are a match to TRBD1. CDR3 length: 16 residues. V shed 0 bases, J shed 3 bases, and the junction held 6 bases outside the gene matches. Germline V gene data show CDR1 as SGHRS and CDR2 as YFSETQ. The DNA of the CDR3 is TGCGCCAGCAGCTTGGGAGAACAGGGGTTTGGAAACACCATATATTTT. It specifies CASSLGEQGFGNTIYF.

Details on this clonotype: One end of the junction varies from germline; a read error may be responsible. This rearrangement joins TRBV6-1 to TRBJ1-2; possible D gene TRBD1, 5 bases. This CDR3 comprises 14 residues. Germline V lookup: CDR1 MNHNS, CDR2 SASEGT. CDR3 residues: CARSEGEANYGYSF. DNA for the CDR3: TGTGCCAGAAGTGAAGGGGAAGCTAACTATGGCTACTCCTTC.

This clonotype showed up many times. The gene calls are TRBV7-2 and TRBJ2-1, with TRBD2 matching over 11 bases. The CDR3 extends over 15 amino acids. Germline V CDR1 and CDR2: SGHTA, FQGNSA. V gave up 2 bases and J gave up 9 bases; unmatched junction bases: 6. CDR3 in DNA: TGTGCCAGCAGCTTATTTCTAGCGGGGGGTAGTGAGCAGTTCTTC. This encodes CASSLFLAGGSEQFF.

This clonotype was detected many times. This sequence joins TRBV7-2 and TRBJ2-5; TRBD2 matches at 8 bases. Germline assignment: CDR1 SGHTA and CDR2 FQGNSA. CDR3 length: 14 residues. V lost 5 bases and J lost 5; bases outside the gene matches: 7. The DNA for the CDR3 is TGTGCCAGCAGCCCAGTGCGGGGGGCCGAGACCCAGTACTTC. Protein sequence: CASSPVRGAETQYF.

This clonotype was recorded many times. The V gene is TRBV7-2, the J gene TRBJ2-7, with 9 bases lining up with TRBD1. Germline trimming cut 5 bases from V and 3 bases from J; bases unmatched to any gene: 5. This CDR3 region has 14 residues. Germline lookup yields CDR1 SGHTA and CDR2 FQGNSA. The CDR3 sequence is CASSPDRGHYEQYF. The CDR3 region has the DNA TGTGCCAGCAGCCCGGACAGGGGACACTACGAGCAGTACTTC. Based on the CDR3 plus reference TRBV7-2 and TRBJ2-7, the full variable domain is GAGVSQSPSNKVTEKGKDVELRCDPISGHTALYWYRQSLGQGLEFLIYFQGNSAPDKSGLPSDRFSAERTGGSVSTLTIQRTQQEDSAVYLCASSPDRGHYEQYFGPGTRLTVT.